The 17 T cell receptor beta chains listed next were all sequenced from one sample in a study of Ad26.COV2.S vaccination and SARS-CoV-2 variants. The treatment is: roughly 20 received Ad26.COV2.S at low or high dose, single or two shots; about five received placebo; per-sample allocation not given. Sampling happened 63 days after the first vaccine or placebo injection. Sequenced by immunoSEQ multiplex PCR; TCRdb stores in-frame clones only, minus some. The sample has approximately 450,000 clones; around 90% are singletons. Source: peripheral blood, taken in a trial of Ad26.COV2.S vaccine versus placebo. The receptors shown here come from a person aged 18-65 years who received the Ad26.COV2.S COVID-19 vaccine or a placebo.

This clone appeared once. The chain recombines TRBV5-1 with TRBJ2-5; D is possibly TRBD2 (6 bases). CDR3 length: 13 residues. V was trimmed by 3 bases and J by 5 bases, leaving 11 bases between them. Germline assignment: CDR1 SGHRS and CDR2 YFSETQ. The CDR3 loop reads CASSWEDGETQYF. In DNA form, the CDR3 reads TGCGCCAGCAGCTGGGAGGATGGGGAGACCCAGTACTTC.

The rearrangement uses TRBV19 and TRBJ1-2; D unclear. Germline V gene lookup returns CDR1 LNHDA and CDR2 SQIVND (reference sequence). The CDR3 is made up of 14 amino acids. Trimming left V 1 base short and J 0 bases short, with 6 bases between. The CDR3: CASSIAAANYGYTF. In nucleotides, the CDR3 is TGTGCCAGTAGTATAGCGGCCGCTAACTATGGCTACACCTTC.

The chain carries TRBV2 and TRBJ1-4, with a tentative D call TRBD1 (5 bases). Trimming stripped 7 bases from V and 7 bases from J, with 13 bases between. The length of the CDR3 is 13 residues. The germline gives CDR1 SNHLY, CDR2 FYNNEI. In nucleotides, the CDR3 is TGTGCCAGCAATGCAATGAGGGGTGAAAAACTGTTTTTT. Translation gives CASNAMRGEKLFF.

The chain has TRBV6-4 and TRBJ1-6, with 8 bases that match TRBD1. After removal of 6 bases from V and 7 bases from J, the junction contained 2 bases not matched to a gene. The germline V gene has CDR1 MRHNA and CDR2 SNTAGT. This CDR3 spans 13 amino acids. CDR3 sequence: CASRTGENSPLHF. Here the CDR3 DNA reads TGTGCCAGCAGGACAGGGGAAAATTCACCCCTCCACTTT.

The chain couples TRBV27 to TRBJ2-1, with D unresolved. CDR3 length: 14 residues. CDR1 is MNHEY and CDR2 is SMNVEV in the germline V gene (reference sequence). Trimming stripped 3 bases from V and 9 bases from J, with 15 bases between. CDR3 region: CASSFWAPRGEQFF. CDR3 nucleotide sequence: TGTGCCAGCAGTTTCTGGGCGCCTCGCGGTGAGCAGTTCTTC.

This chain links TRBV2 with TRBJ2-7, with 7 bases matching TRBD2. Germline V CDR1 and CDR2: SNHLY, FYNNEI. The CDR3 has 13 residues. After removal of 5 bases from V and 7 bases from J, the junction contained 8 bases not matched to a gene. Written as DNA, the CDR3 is TGTGCCAGCAGTCGCCGGGAGGTTGGGGAGCAGTACTTC. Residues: CASSRREVGEQYF. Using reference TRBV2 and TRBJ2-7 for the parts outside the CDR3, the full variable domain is EPEVTQTPSHQVTQMGQEVILRCVPISNHLYFYWYRQILGQKVEFLVSFYNNEISEKSEIFDDQFSVERPDGSNFTLKIRSTKLEDSAMYFCASSRREVGEQYFGPGTRLTVT.

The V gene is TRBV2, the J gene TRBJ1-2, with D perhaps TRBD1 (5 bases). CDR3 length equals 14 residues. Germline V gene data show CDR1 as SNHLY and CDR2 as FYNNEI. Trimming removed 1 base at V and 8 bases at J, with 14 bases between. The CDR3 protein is CASSEGWGAGGYTF. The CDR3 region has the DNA TGTGCCAGCAGTGAAGGATGGGGCGCAGGGGGCTACACCTTC. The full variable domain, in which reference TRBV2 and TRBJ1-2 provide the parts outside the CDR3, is EPEVTQTPSHQVTQMGQEVILRCVPISNHLYFYWYRQILGQKVEFLVSFYNNEISEKSEIFDDQFSVERPDGSNFTLKIRSTKLEDSAMYFCASSEGWGAGGYTFGSGTRLTVV.

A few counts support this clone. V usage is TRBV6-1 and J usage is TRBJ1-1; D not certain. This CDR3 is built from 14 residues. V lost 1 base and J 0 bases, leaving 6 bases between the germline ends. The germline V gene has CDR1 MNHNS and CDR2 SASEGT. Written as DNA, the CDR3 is TGTGCCAGCAGTGAAGGGTCAGTGAACACTGAAGCTTTCTTT. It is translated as CASSEGSVNTEAFF.

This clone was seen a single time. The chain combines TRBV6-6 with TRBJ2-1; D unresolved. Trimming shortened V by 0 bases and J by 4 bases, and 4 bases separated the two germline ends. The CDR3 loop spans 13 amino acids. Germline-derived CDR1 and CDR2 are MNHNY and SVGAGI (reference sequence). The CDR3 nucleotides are TGTGCCAGCAGTTACTCTAGTTACAATGAGCAGTTCTTC. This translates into CASSYSSYNEQFF.

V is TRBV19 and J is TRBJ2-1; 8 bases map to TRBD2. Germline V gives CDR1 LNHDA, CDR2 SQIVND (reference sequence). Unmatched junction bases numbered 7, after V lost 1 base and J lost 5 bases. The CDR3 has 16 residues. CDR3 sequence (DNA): TGTGCCAGTAGTATAGCCACTAGCGGTCCAAACAATGAGCAGTTCTTC. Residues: CASSIATSGPNNEQFF.

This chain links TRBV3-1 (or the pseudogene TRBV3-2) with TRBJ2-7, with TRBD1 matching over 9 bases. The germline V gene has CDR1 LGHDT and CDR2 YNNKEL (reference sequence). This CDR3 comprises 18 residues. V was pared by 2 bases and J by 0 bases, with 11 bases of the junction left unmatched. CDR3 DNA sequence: TGTGCCAGCAGCCAAACTCTATACCGGGACAGGGTCTCCTACGAGCAGTACTTC. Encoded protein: CASSQTLYRDRVSYEQYF.

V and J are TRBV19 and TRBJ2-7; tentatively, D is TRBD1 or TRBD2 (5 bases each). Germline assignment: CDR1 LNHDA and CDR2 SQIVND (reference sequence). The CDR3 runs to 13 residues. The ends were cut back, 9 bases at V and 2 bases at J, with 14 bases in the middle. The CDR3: CARRGPRPYEQYF. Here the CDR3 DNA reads TGTGCCAGAAGGGGACCTAGGCCCTACGAGCAGTACTTC.

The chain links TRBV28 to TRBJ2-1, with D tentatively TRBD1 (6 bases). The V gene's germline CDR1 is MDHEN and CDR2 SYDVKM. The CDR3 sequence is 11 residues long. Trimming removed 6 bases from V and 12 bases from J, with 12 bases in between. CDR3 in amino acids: CASSPGQGQFF. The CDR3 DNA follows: TGTGCCAGCAGCCCGGGACAAGGGCAGTTCTTC.

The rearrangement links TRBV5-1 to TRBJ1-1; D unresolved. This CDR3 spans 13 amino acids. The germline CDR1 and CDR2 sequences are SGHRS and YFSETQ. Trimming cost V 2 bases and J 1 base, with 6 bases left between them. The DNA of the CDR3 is TGCGCCAGCAGCTTTAACACGAACACTGAAGCTTTCTTT. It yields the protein CASSFNTNTEAFF.

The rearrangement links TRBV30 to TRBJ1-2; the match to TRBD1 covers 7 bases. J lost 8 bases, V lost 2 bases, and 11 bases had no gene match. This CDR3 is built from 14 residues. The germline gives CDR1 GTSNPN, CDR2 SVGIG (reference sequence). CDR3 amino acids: CAWSKRGDRVGYTF. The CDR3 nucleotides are TGTGCCTGGAGTAAAAGAGGAGACAGGGTGGGCTACACCTTC.

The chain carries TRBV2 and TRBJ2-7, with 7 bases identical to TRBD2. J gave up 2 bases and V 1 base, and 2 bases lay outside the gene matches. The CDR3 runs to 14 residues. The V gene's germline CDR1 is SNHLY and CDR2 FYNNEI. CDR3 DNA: TGTGCCAGCAGTGAAGACGGGGGGACCTACGAGCAGTACTTC. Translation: CASSEDGGTYEQYF. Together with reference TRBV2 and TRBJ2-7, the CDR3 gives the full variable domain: EPEVTQTPSHQVTQMGQEVILRCVPISNHLYFYWYRQILGQKVEFLVSFYNNEISEKSEIFDDQFSVERPDGSNFTLKIRSTKLEDSAMYFCASSEDGGTYEQYFGPGTRLTVT.

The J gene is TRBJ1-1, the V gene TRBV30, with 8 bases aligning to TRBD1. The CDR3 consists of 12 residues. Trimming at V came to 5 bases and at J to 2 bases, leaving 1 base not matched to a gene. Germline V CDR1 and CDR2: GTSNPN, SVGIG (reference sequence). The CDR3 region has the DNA TGTGCCTGGGGACAGGGTAACACTGAAGCTTTCTTT. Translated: CAWGQGNTEAFF.